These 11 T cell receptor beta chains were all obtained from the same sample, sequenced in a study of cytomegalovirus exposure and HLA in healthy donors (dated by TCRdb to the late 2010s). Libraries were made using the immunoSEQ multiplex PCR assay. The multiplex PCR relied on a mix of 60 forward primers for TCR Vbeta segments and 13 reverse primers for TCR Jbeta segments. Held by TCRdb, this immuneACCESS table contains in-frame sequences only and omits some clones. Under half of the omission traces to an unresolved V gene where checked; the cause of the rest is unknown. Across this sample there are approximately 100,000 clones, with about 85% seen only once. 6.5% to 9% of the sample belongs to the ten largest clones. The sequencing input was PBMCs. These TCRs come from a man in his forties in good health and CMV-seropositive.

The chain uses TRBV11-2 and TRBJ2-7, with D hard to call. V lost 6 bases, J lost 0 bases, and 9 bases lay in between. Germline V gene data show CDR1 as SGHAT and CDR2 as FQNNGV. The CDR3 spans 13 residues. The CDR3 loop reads CASRFASSYEQYF. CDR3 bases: TGTGCCAGCAGATTCGCTAGCTCCTACGAGCAGTACTTC.

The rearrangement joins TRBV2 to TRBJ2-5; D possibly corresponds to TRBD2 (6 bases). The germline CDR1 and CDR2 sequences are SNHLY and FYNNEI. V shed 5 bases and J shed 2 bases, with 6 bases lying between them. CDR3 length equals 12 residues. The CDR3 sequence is CASSRGQETQYF. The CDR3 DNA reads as TGTGCCAGCAGTCGGGGGCAAGAGACCCAGTACTTC. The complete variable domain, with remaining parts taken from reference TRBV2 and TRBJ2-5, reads EPEVTQTPSHQVTQMGQEVILRCVPISNHLYFYWYRQILGQKVEFLVSFYNNEISEKSEIFDDQFSVERPDGSNFTLKIRSTKLEDSAMYFCASSRGQETQYFGPGTRLLVL.

Here the CDR3 reads CASSPEWGGETQYF. The CDR3 region has the DNA TGTGCCAGCAGCCCCGAATGGGGAGGTGAGACCCAGTACTTC. The chain links TRBV4-2 to TRBJ2-5; weak D call: TRBD2 (6 bases). Trimming stripped 4 bases from V and 5 bases from J, with 14 bases between. CDR3 length: 14 residues. Per germline, CDR1 LGHNA and CDR2 YNFKEQ.

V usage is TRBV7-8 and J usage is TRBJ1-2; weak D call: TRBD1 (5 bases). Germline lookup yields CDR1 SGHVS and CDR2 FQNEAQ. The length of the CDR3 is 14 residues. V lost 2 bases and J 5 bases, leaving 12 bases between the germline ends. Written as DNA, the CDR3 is TGTGCCAGCAGCTTACTCACAGGCGCGTATGGCTACACCTTC. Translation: CASSLLTGAYGYTF.

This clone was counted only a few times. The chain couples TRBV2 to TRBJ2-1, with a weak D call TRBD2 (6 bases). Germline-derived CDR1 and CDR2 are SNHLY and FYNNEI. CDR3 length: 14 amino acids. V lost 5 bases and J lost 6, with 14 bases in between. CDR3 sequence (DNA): TGTGCCAGCAGTCGGGGGACCACAGGCAATGAGCAGTTCTTC. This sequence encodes CASSRGTTGNEQFF.

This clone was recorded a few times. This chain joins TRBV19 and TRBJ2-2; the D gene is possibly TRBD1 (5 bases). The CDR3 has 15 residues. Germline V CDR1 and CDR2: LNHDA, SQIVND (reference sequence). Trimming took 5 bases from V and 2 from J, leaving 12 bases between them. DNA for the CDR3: TGTGCCAGTAGTTCCAGGGCCCTAAACACCGGGGAGCTGTTTTTT. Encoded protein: CASSSRALNTGELFF.

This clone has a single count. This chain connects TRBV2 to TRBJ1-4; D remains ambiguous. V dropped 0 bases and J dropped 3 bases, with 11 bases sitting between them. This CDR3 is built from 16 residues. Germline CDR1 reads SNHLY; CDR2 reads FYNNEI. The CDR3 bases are TGTGCCAGCAGTGAAGCGCCGGGATCCGCTAATGAAAAACTGTTTTTT. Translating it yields CASSEAPGSANEKLFF.

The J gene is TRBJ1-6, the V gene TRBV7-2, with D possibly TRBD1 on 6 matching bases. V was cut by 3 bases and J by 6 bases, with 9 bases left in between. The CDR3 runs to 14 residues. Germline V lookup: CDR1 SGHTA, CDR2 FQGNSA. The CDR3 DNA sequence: TGTGCCAGCAGCTTTCGCAGGGGTAATTCACCCCTCCACTTT. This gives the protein CASSFRRGNSPLHF.

CDR3 residues: CASRVRDTEKLFF. In DNA, the CDR3 is TGTGCCAGCAGGGTCCGGGACACTGAAAAACTGTTTTTT. The chain links TRBV6-1 to TRBJ1-4; the D gene is possibly TRBD1 (6 bases). Trimming cost V 6 bases and J 7 bases, with 12 bases left between them. Germline V CDR1 and CDR2: MNHNS, SASEGT. The CDR3 extends over 13 amino acids.

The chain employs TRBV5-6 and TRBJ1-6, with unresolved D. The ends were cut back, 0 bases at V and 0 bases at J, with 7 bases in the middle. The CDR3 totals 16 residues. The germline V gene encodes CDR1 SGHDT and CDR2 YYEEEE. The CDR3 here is CASSLGTGSYNSPLHF. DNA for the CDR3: TGTGCCAGCAGCTTGGGAACGGGCTCCTATAATTCACCCCTCCACTTT.

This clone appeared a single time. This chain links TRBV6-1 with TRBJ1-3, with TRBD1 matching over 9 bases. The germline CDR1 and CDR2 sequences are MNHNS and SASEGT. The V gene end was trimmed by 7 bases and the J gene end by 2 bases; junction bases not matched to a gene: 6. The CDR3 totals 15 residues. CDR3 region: CASTTDRGPGNTIYF. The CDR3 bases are TGTGCCAGCACCACGGACAGGGGCCCTGGAAACACCATATATTTT.